This is a list of T cell receptor beta chains from one sample in a study of T and B cells in COVID-19 patients. Each CDR3 protein gets one entry after TCRdb re-called the multiplex PCR reads with MiXCR. Here the sample spans 2,000 to 2,500 distinct CDR3 sequences, over 25% being singletons. Sequenced material: blood. The receptor source for this set is a human donor with active COVID-19. CDR3s include the opening cysteine and the closing phenylalanine or tryptophan. A D gene is named only where the DNA matches it firmly.

j_call v_call d_call cdr3_aa
TRBJ2-2 TRBV5-4 TRBD2 CASSARRTSGKTGELFF
TRBJ2-6 TRBV14 . CASSHGGELAGANVLTF
TRBJ2-1 TRBV10-3 . CAISESGSSYNEQFF
TRBJ2-7 TRBV5-1 TRBD2 CASSLTSGSSYEQYF
TRBJ2-1 TRBV19 . CASQGLVDENEQFF
TRBJ2-1 TRBV27 TRBD2 CASSLGLAGGNEQFF
TRBJ2-5 TRBV5-6 TRBD2 CASSLVGAAGEKETQYF
TRBJ1-1 TRBV6-2/TRBV6-3 . CASSYSGKVATEAFF
TRBJ2-1 TRBV19 . CASRVPGPLYNEQFF
TRBJ1-1 TRBV6-2/TRBV6-3 . CASSYSTPDIRGDTEAFF
TRBJ2-1 TRBV11-2 TRBD2 CASSPRLADNEQFF
TRBJ2-7 TRBV12-3/TRBV12-4 . CASSAPPGGVYEQYF
TRBJ1-1 TRBV4-2 . CASSLAGGRDEAFF
TRBJ1-2 TRBV12-3/TRBV12-4 TRBD1 CASSRNGRGQGIGYTF
TRBJ2-1 TRBV20-1 . CSADFGGEKEQFF
TRBJ2-4 TRBV18 . CASSPRDMDIQYF
TRBJ1-2 TRBV19 TRBD1 CASSDREYGYTF
TRBJ1-1 TRBV6-2/TRBV6-3 . CASSTTENTEAFF
TRBJ2-2 TRBV7-6 . CASSPGPANTGELFF
TRBJ2-7 TRBV27 TRBD2 CASSRSGASYEQYF
TRBJ2-6 TRBV5-6 . CASSLGPGLIRSGANVLTF
TRBJ2-5 TRBV6-5 . CASSSGYQETQYF
TRBJ1-1 TRBV19 . CASSIGRSTEAFF
TRBJ2-1 TRBV12-3/TRBV12-4 . CASSFASTIFYNEQFF
TRBJ1-6 TRBV18 TRBD1 CASSPGQGNSPLHF
TRBJ1-3 TRBV18 . CASSLTGISGNTIYF
TRBJ2-6 TRBV10-1 TRBD1 CASRPGQDSGANVLTF
TRBJ1-1 TRBV19 TRBD1 CASSRTGVNTEAFF
TRBJ1-5 TRBV20-1 . CSASPLGGAQPQHF
TRBJ2-3 TRBV4-1 . CASSHRDDTDTQYF
TRBJ2-7 TRBV6-5 TRBD1 CASRGQGADEQYF
TRBJ2-1 TRBV6-5 TRBD2 CASRGLAGGFHNEQFF
TRBJ1-5 TRBV18 . CASSPPGQNNQPQHF
TRBJ2-1 TRBV29-1 . CSVVGALSYNEQFF
TRBJ2-2 TRBV24-1 . CASGPNTGELFF
TRBJ1-3 TRBV18 . CASRSWVSGNTIYF
TRBJ2-1 TRBV19 . CASSRRFSYNEQFF
TRBJ1-5 TRBV6-5 . CASSVRQSNQPQHF
TRBJ1-4 TRBV20-1 TRBD1 CSARDRGRSEKLFF
TRBJ2-7 TRBV29-1 TRBD1 CSVRTGGDEQYF
TRBJ2-7 TRBV10-3 TRBD1 CAISTGGRRNEQYF
TRBJ2-1 TRBV12-5 . CASGTGRERQFF
TRBJ2-3 TRBV11-2 . CASSNPAASSDTQYF
TRBJ2-7 TRBV6-5 TRBD2 CASSYSGPGLASYEQYF
TRBJ2-1 TRBV6-5 TRBD2 CASSPTSGSQTEQFF
TRBJ1-6 TRBV11-1 . CASSFTGTSPLHF
TRBJ2-5 TRBV7-9 . CASRNYHQETQYF
TRBJ2-1 TRBV6-6 TRBD2 CASSRTSGRAGYNEQFF
TRBJ2-1 TRBV7-9 . CASSLGYNEQFF
TRBJ2-7 TRBV7-2 TRBD2 CASSFQRTSGALAGDEQYF
TRBJ2-1 TRBV29-1 TRBD1 CSALAGTGWNEQFF
TRBJ1-2 TRBV19 . CASSIKLNYGYTF